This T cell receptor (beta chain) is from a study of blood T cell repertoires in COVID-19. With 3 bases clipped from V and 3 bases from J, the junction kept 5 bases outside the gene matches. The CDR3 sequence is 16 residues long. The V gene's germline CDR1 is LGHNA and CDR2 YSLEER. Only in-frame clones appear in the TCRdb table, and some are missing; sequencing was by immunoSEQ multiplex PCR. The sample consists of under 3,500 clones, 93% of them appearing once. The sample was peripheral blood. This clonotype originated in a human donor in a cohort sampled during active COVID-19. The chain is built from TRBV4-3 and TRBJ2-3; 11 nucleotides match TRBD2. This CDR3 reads CASSQLAGGGTDTQYF. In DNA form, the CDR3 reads TGCGCCAGCAGCCAGCTAGCGGGAGGCGGGACAGATACGCAGTATTTT.